Only a few counts were recorded for the clone carrying this T cell receptor (beta chain). The length of the CDR3 is 15 residues. V shed 2 bases, J shed 7 bases, and the junction held 5 bases outside the gene matches. CDR1 and CDR2 from the germline V gene are SGDLS and YYNGEE. This record comes from a study of identical twins' blood T cells. MiXCR, applied by TCRdb to the 5' RACE reads, yields one record per CDR3 protein. Here the sample spans fewer than 450,000 distinct CDR3 sequences, 28% being singletons. V and J are TRBV9 and TRBJ2-1, with 11 bases that match TRBD2. The sequence was collected from a woman between 18 and 50 years old in good health. Sequencing was done on a sample of PBMCs. In DNA, the CDR3 is TGTGCCAGCAGCGTCACTAGCGGGAGAGTGAATGAGCAGTTCTTC. It codes for CASSVTSGRVNEQFF.